A selection of T cell receptor beta chains follows, all from one sample in a study of molecular identifiers for immune sequencing clone quantification. TCRdb redid the calling of the PCR reads with MiXCR, one entry per CDR3 protein. This table has 460,000 or so distinct CDR3 sequences, around 25% appearing once. Sequencing was performed on naive CD8+ T cells from blood, with Jurkat cell RNA spiked in. The receptor set was obtained from a human donor in good health. Some libraries in this study had Jurkat cell RNA spiked in. Each CDR3 is given with its conserved first and last residue. A D gene is named only where the DNA matches it firmly. The listing skips clone size in some rows; elsewhere it reads once, few, many or a size class.

v_gene	abundance	d_gene	j_gene	CDR3aa	CDR3nt
TRBV6-5	.	.	TRBJ1-2	CASSNLGPAFYYGYPF	TGTGCCAGCAGTAACCTAGGGCCCGCTTTTTACTATGGCTACCCCTTC
TRBV20-1	.	.	TRBJ1-3	CSAGGTVSGSGNTIYF	TGCAGTGCTGGGGGGACTGTTTCTGGCTCTGGAAACACCATATATTTT
TRBV7-9	many	.	TRBJ1-1	CASSSGGALEAFF	TGTGCCAGCAGCTCCGGAGGAGCCCTGGAAGCTTTCTTT
TRBV9	few	.	TRBJ2-1	CASSVGGRVSYNEQFF	TGTGCCAGCAGCGTAGGTGGGAGAGTTTCCTACAATGAGCAGTTCTTC
TRBV6-2/TRBV6-3	few	TRBD2	TRBJ2-5	CASSRLAGSQETQYF	TGTGCCAGCAGCCGACTAGCGGGGAGCCAAGAGACCCAGTACTTC
TRBV30	few	.	TRBJ1-2	CAWSVSGSLGYTF	TGTGCCTGGAGTGTTTCGGGATCTCTTGGCTACACCTTC
TRBV4-3	.	TRBD2	TRBJ2-5	CASSQLAGAGQPQYF	TGCGCCAGCAGCCAACTAGCGGGGGCCGGCCAGCCCCAGTACTTC
TRBV30	few	TRBD1	TRBJ1-1	CAWRDRGSEAFF	TGTGCCTGGAGGGACAGGGGTTCTGAAGCTTTCTTT
TRBV11-2	.	.	TRBJ2-5	CASSFMGEGTQYF	TGTGCCAGCAGCTTTATGGGGGAAGGGACCCAGTACTTC
TRBV7-6	many	.	TRBJ1-5	CASSLTDGLNQPQHF	TGTGCCAGCAGCCTGACGGACGGCCTTAATCAGCCCCAGCATTTT
TRBV4-1	few	.	TRBJ2-6	CASSQTVSGANVLTF	TGCGCCAGCAGCCAAACAGTCTCTGGGGCCAACGTCCTGACTTTC
TRBV20-1	.	TRBD2	TRBJ2-7	CSVTEREGLVYEQYF	TGCAGTGTCACGGAGCGGGAGGGCCTTGTTTACGAGCAGTACTTC
TRBV10-3	few	TRBD1	TRBJ2-3	CAISATGEGTDTQYF	TGTGCCATCAGTGCGACAGGGGAAGGCACAGATACGCAGTATTTT
TRBV3-1	many	.	TRBJ2-2	CASSQGDPINTGELFF	TGTGCCAGCAGCCAGGGGGATCCGATTAACACCGGGGAGCTGTTTTTT
TRBV27	.	TRBD2	TRBJ2-7	CASHEAGVIYEQYF	TGTGCCAGCCACGAGGCGGGGGTTATCTACGAGCAGTACTTC
TRBV27	.	.	TRBJ2-3	CASSRKGPADTQYF	TGTGCCAGCTCGAGGAAGGGTCCCGCAGATACGCAGTATTTT
TRBV5-1	many	.	TRBJ2-7	CASSLNSGNYEQYF	TGCGCCAGCAGCTTGAATTCAGGGAACTACGAGCAGTACTTC
TRBV6-2/TRBV6-3	many	.	TRBJ2-3	CASSWTVADTQYF	TGTGCCAGCAGTTGGACAGTGGCGGATACGCAGTATTTT
TRBV7-9	.	.	TRBJ1-1	CASSTTGPGVSEAFF	TGTGCCAGCAGCACCACAGGGCCTGGAGTGTCTGAAGCTTTCTTT